This T cell receptor beta chain stems from a study of memory CD4+ T cells and cytomegalovirus serostatus. Study-level points and caveats: CMV serostatus prediction reached median AUC 0.95, or 0.91 with US-trained model.

In germline, CDR1 is LNHDA, CDR2 SQIVND (reference sequence). The CDR3 contains 15 residues. V gave up 6 bases and J gave up 1 base, with 13 bases separating them. Remarks on this clone: What it binds is unknown.

Repertoires were generated with immunoSEQ multiplex PCR, while TCRdb's copy carries only in-frame clones and drops some. Found here are around 76,000 clones, approximately 78% of them singletons; the top ten hold 2% to 3%. The sort gate was single viable CD3+CD4+CD8-CD45RO+ cells for memory CD4+ T cells. The V call is TRBV19, the J call TRBJ1-5; D uncertain. Sequenced: memory CD4+ T cells from blood. This clonotype originated in an adult in good health and CMV-seropositive. The DNA for the CDR3 is TGTGCCAGTAGCCACCCTGAGCGGAGCAATCAGCCCCAGCATTTT. The encoded protein is CASSHPERSNQPQHF.